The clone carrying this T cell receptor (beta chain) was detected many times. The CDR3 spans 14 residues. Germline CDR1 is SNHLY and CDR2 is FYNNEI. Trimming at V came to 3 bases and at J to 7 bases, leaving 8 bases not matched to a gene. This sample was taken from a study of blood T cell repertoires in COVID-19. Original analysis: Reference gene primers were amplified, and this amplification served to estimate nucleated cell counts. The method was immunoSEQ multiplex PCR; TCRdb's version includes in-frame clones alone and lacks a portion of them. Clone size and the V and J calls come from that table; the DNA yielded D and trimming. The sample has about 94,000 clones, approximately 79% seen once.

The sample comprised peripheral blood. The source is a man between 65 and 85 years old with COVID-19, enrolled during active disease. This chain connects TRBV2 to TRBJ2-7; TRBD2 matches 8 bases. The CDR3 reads CASSDLSAGGEQYF. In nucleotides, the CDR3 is TGTGCCAGCAGTGATCTTTCGGCGGGGGGTGAGCAGTACTTC.